This T cell receptor beta chain was recorded in a study of blood T cells in healthy people across ages. Across the study: When template switching was applied, about one barcoded beta molecule was captured per two T cells.

General observations from the study: Per million T cells, TCR beta diversity dropped about linearly as age rose.

Concerning this clonotype itself: Its cognate antigen is unknown.

The authors isolated at least 6.5 million PBMCs per sample. Each sample provided at least 6 micrograms of extracted total RNA. For the second PCR, which ran for about 7 to 11 cycles, a sample-barcoded 5' primer and a J-beta primer mix were used. TCRdb ran MiXCR on the 5' RACE reads and lists one entry per CDR3 protein. The sample includes 540,000 or so distinct CDR3 sequences, 25% to 30% of them seen just once. The V end was cut by 0 bases, the J end by 0 bases, with 6 bases between. Germline assignment: CDR1 MGHRA and CDR2 YSYEKL. The length of the CDR3 is 15 residues. Input material: blood. The rearrangement links TRBV4-1 to TRBJ1-5, with TRBD1 as a possible D gene (6 bases). This TCR came from a woman in her 70s in good health. The CDR3 DNA sequence: TGCGCCAGCAGCCAAGAGGACAGTAGCAATCAGCCCCAGCATTTT. Its protein is CASSQEDSSNQPQHF.